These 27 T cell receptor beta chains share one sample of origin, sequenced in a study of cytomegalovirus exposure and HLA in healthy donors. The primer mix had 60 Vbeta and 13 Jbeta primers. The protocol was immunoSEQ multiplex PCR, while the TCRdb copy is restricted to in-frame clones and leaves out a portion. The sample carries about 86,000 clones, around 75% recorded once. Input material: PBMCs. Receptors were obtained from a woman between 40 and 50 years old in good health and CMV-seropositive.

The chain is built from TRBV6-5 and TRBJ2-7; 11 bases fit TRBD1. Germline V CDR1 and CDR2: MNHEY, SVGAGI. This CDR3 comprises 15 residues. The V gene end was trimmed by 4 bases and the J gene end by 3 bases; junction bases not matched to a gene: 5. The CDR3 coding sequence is TGTGCCAGCAGTTCCAGGACAGGGGGCGTCTACGAGCAGTACTTC. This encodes CASSSRTGGVYEQYF.

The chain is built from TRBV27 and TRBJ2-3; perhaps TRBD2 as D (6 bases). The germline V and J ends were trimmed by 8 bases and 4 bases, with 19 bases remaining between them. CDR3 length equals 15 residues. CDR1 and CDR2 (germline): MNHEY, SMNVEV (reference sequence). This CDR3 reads CASRLRGGDADTQYF. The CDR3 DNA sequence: TGTGCCAGCCGCCTCCGGGGCGGGGACGCAGATACGCAGTATTTT.

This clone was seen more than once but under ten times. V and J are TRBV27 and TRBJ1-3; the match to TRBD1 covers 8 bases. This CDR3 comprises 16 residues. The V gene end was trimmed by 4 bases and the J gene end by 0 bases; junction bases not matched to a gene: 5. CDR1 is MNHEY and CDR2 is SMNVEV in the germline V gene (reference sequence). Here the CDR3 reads CASSSMTGASGNTIYF. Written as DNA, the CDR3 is TGTGCCAGCAGTTCCATGACAGGGGCCTCTGGAAACACCATATATTTT.

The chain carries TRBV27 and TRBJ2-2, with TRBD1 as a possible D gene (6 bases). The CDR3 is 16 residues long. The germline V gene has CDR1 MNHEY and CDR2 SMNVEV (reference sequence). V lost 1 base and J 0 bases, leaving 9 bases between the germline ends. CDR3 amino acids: CASSLFSGANTGELFF. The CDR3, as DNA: TGTGCCAGCAGTTTATTTTCAGGGGCGAACACCGGGGAGCTGTTTTTT.

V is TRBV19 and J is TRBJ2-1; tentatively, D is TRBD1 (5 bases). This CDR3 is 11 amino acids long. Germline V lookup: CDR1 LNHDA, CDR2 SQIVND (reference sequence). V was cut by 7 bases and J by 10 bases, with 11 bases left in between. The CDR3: CASMTAGEQFF. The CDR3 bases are TGTGCCAGTATGACGGCAGGGGAGCAGTTCTTC.

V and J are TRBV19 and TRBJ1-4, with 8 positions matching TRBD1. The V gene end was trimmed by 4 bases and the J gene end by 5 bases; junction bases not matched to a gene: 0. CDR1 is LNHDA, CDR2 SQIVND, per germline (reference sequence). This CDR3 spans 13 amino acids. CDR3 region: CASSRTGNEKLFF. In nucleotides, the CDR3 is TGTGCCAGTAGTAGGACAGGGAATGAAAAACTGTTTTTT.

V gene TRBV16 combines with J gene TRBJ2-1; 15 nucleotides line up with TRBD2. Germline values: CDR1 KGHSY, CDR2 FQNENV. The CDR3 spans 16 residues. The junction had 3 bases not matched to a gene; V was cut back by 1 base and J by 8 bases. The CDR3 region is CASSQLGLAGGDEQFF. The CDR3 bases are TGTGCCAGCAGCCAATTGGGACTAGCGGGAGGAGATGAGCAGTTCTTC.

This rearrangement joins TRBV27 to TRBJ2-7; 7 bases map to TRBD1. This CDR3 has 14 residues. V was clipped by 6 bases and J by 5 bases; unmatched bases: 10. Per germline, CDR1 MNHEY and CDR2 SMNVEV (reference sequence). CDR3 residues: CASSHLTGKDEQYF. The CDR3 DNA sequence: TGTGCCAGCAGCCACCTGACAGGGAAGGACGAGCAGTACTTC.

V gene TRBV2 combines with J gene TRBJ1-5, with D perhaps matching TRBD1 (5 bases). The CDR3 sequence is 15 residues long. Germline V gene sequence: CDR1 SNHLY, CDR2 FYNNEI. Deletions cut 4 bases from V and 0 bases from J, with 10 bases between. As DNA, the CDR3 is TGTGCCAGCAGTGGACAGTCCCTTAGCAATCAGCCCCAGCATTTT. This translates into CASSGQSLSNQPQHF.

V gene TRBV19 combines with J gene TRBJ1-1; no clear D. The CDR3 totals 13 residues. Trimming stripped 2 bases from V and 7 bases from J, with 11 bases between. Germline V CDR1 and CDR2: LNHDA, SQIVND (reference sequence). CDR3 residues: CASSILGRDEAFF. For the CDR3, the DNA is TGTGCCAGTAGTATATTAGGTCGGGATGAAGCTTTCTTT.

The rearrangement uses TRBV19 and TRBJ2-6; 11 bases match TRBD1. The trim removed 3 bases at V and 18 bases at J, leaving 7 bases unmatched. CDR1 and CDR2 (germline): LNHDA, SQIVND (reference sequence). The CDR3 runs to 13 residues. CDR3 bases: TGTGCCAGTAGTATCGGACAGGGGGCTAATTCGACTTTC. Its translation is CASSIGQGANSTF.

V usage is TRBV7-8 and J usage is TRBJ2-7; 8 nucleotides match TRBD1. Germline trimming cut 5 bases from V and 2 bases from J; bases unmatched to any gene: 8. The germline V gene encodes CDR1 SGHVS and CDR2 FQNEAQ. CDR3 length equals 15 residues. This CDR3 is CASSLLDRGPYEQYF. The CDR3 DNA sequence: TGTGCCAGCAGCCTTCTAGACAGGGGACCCTACGAGCAGTACTTC.

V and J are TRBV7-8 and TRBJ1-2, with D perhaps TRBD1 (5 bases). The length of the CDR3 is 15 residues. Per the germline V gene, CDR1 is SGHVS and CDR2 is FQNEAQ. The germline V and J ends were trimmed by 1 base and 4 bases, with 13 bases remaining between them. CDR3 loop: CASSLVVGAFYGYTF. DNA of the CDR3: TGTGCCAGCAGCTTAGTGGTAGGGGCTTTCTATGGCTACACCTTC.

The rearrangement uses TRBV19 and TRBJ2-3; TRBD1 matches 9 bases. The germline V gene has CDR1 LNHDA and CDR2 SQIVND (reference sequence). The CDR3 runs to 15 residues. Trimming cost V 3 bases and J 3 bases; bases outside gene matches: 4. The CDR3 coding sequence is TGTGCCAGTAGTATCGGGGGACAGGGTACAGATACGCAGTATTTT. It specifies CASSIGGQGTDTQYF.

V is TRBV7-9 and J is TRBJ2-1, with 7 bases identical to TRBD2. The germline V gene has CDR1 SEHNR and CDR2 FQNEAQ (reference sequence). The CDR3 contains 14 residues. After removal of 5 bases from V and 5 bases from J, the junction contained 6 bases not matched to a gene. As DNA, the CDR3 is TGTGCCAGCAGCCCCAGGACTAGACACAATGAGCAGTTCTTC. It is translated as CASSPRTRHNEQFF. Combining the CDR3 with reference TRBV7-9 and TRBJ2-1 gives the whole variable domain DTGVSQNPRHKITKRGQNVTFRCDPISEHNRLYWYRQTLGQGPEFLTYFQNEAQLEKSRLLSDRFSAERPKGSFSTLEIQRTEQGDSAMYLCASSPRTRHNEQFFGPGTRLTVL.

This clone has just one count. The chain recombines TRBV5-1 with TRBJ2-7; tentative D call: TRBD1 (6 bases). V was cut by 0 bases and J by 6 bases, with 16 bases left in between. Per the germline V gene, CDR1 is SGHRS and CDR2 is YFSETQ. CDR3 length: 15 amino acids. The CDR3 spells CASSLAGQPFTEQYF. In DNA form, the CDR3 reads TGCGCCAGCAGCTTGGCCGGACAGCCTTTTACCGAGCAGTACTTC. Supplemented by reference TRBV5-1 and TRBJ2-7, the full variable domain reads KAGVTQTPRYLIKTRGQQVTLSCSPISGHRSVSWYQQTPGQGLQFLFEYFSETQRNKGNFPGRFSGRQFSNSRSEMNVSTLELGDSALYLCASSLAGQPFTEQYFGPGTRLTVT.

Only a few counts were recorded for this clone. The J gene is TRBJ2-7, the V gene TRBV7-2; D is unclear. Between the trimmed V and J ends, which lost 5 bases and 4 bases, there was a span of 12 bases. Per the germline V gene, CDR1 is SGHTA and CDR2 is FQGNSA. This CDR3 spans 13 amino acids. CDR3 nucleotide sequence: TGTGCCAGCAGCCCAAATACCGGGTACGAGCAGTACTTC. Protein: CASSPNTGYEQYF.

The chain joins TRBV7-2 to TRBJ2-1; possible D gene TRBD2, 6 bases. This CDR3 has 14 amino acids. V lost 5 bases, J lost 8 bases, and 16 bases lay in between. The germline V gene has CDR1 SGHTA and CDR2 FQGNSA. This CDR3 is CASSPVRSGHEQFF. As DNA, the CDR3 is TGTGCCAGCAGCCCTGTCCGTAGCGGTCATGAGCAGTTCTTC. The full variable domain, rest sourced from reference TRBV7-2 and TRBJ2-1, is GAGVSQSPSNKVTEKGKDVELRCDPISGHTALYWYRQSLGQGLEFLIYFQGNSAPDKSGLPSDRFSAERTGGSVSTLTIQRTQQEDSAVYLCASSPVRSGHEQFFGPGTRLTVL.

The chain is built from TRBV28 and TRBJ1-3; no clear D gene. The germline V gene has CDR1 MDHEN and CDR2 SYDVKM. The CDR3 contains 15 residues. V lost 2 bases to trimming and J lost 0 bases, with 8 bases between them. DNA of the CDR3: TGTGCCAGCAGTTTAATGCTCGGCTCTGGAAACACCATATATTTT. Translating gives CASSLMLGSGNTIYF.

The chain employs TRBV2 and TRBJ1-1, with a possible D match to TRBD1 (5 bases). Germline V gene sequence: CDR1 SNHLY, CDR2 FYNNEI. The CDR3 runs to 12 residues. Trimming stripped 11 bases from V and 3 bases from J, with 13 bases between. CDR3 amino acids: CAREGEDTEAFF. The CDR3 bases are TGTGCCCGGGAAGGGGAGGACACTGAAGCTTTCTTT.

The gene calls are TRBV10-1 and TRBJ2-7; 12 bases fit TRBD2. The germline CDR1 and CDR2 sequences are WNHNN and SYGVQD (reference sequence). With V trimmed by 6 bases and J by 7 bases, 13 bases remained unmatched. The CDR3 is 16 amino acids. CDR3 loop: CASRVLASGGVWEQYF. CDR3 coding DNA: TGCGCCAGCAGGGTTCTGGCTAGCGGGGGGGTTTGGGAGCAGTACTTC.

In DNA form, the CDR3 reads TGTGCCAGCAATATCGGGGGGGGCTCCTACGAGCAGTACTTC. This gives the protein CASNIGGGSYEQYF. J is TRBJ2-7 and V is TRBV2, with TRBD2 identical over 8 bases. The germline V gene has CDR1 SNHLY and CDR2 FYNNEI. Losses at the gene ends were 7 bases for V and 0 bases for J; bases not matched to a gene: 5. The CDR3 has 14 amino acids.

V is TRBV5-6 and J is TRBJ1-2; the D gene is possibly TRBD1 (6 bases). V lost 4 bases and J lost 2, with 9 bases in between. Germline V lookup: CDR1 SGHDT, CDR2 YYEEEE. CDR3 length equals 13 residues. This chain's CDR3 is CASSPGVNYGYTF. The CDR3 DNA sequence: TGTGCCAGCAGCCCAGGGGTGAACTATGGCTACACCTTC.

The CDR3 here is CASSEPLGAGELFF. In nucleotides, the CDR3 is TGTGCCAGCAGTGAACCCCTAGGGGCCGGGGAGCTGTTTTTT. The gene calls are TRBV6-1 and TRBJ2-2; tentative D call: TRBD1 (5 bases). V was pared by 2 bases and J by 6 bases, with 10 bases between. CDR1 and CDR2 (germline): MNHNS, SASEGT. The CDR3 consists of 14 residues.

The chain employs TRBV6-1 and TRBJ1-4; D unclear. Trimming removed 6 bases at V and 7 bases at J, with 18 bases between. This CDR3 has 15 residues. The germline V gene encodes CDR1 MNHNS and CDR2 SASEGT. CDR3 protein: CASRKTGVEGEKLFF. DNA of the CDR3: TGTGCCAGCAGAAAAACCGGGGTGGAGGGTGAAAAACTGTTTTTT.

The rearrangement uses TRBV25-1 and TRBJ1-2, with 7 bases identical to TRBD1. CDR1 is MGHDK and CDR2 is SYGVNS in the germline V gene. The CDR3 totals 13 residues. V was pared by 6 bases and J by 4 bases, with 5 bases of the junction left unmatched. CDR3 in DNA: TGTGCCAGCAGCCAAGGGACAGTCTATGGCTACACCTTC. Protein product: CASSQGTVYGYTF.

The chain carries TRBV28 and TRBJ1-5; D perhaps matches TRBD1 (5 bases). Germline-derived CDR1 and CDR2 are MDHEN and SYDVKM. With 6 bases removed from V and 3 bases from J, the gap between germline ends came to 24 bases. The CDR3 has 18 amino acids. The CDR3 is CASSPLIVGVAFNQPQHF. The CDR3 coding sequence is TGTGCCAGCAGCCCCCTAATAGTAGGGGTCGCCTTCAATCAGCCCCAGCATTTT.